The 32 T cell receptor beta chains below were found in one sample sequenced in a study of blood T cell repertoires in COVID-19. This table comes from immunoSEQ multiplex PCR, and its TCRdb copy is limited to in-frame clones, with some not included. The sample carries around 80,000 clones, approximately 80% recorded once. Sequenced: peripheral blood. These receptors came from a man aged 45-65 years with COVID-19, enrolled during active disease.

The V gene is TRBV7-2, the J gene TRBJ1-2; 7 nucleotides match TRBD1. Germline V gene sequence: CDR1 SGHTA, CDR2 FQGNSA. This CDR3 spans 14 amino acids. Trimming removed 2 bases from V and 8 bases from J; junction bases left unmatched: 8. The CDR3 reads CASSLKAQGVGYTF. DNA of the CDR3: TGTGCCAGCAGCTTAAAGGCTCAGGGGGTCGGCTACACCTTC.

The gene calls are TRBV6-1 and TRBJ1-4; D perhaps matches TRBD1 (5 bases). CDR3 length: 12 residues. The V gene lost 6 bases and the J gene lost 3 bases, with 5 bases spanning the gap. CDR1 is MNHNS and CDR2 is SASEGT in the germline V gene. DNA for the CDR3: TGTGCCAGCAGGGGGCCTAATGAAAAACTGTTTTTT. This sequence encodes CASRGPNEKLFF.

The chain joins TRBV19 to TRBJ1-1; 9 nucleotides agree with TRBD1. V lost 6 bases to trimming and J lost 3 bases; unmatched junction nucleotides: 5. CDR1 and CDR2 from the germline V gene are LNHDA and SQIVND (reference sequence). The CDR3 is made up of 14 amino acids. CDR3 in amino acids: CASSGTGWDTEAFF. Here the CDR3 DNA reads TGTGCCAGTAGCGGGACAGGGTGGGACACTGAAGCTTTCTTT.

The chain uses TRBV28 and TRBJ2-2, with 9 bases aligning to TRBD2. The CDR3 covers 16 residues. The ends lost 5 bases at V and 5 bases at J; junction bases unmatched: 9. The germline CDR1 and CDR2 sequences are MDHEN and SYDVKM. The CDR3 DNA follows: TGTGCCAGCAGTCTCGTAGCGGGAGTAGGAACCGGGGAGCTGTTTTTT. Translation: CASSLVAGVGTGELFF.

The chain recombines TRBV9 with TRBJ1-1; D possibly corresponds to TRBD1 (5 bases). The CDR3 runs 13 residues. The V end lost 0 bases, the J end lost 7 bases, and 10 bases lay between the germline ends. CDR1 SGDLS and CDR2 YYNGEE come from the germline V gene. The CDR3 loop reads CASSVVGGSEAFF. Here the CDR3 DNA reads TGTGCCAGCAGCGTAGTCGGGGGAAGTGAAGCTTTCTTT.

The rearrangement links TRBV6-5 to TRBJ2-7, with D unresolved. CDR1 and CDR2 (germline): MNHEY, SVGAGI. The germline V and J ends were trimmed by 5 bases and 1 base, with 9 bases remaining between them. The CDR3 spans 13 residues. CDR3 sequence: CASSPQASYEQYF. The CDR3 DNA follows: TGTGCCAGCAGTCCCCAGGCTTCCTACGAGCAGTACTTC.

This clone has a handful of counts. The chain combines TRBV14 with TRBJ2-1, with 11 bases matching TRBD2. CDR1 SGHDN and CDR2 FVKESK come from the germline V gene. Trimming removed 3 bases from V and 7 bases from J; junction bases left unmatched: 5. This CDR3 is 15 amino acids long. The CDR3 region has the DNA TGTGCCAGCAGCCAGATAGCGGGAGGGGGTAATGAGCAGTTCTTC. It is translated as CASSQIAGGGNEQFF.

The chain carries TRBV6-5 and TRBJ1-2, with D uncertain. The CDR3 has 14 residues. The V gene's germline CDR1 is MNHEY and CDR2 SVGAGI. Trimming left V 0 bases short and J 3 bases short, with 8 bases between. As DNA, the CDR3 is TGTGCCAGCAGTTACTCGAGTACAGACTATGGCTACACCTTC. This encodes CASSYSSTDYGYTF.

This rearrangement joins TRBV28 to TRBJ1-5, with 10 bases fitting TRBD1. The CDR3 contains 15 residues. Trimming took 6 bases from V and 7 from J; bases not matched to a gene: 9. Per the germline V gene, CDR1 is MDHEN and CDR2 is SYDVKM. CDR3 residues: CASSEPGQGWQPQHF. DNA of the CDR3: TGTGCCAGCAGCGAACCGGGACAGGGGTGGCAGCCCCAGCATTTT.

The genes are TRBV19 and TRBJ2-5; TRBD1 aligns across 8 bases. J was trimmed by 3 bases and V by 5 bases; bases with no gene match: 8. Germline V CDR1 and CDR2: LNHDA, SQIVND (reference sequence). The CDR3 covers 15 residues. The CDR3 is CASSPGQGREETQYF. The CDR3 nucleotides read TGTGCCAGTAGTCCCGGACAGGGTAGGGAAGAGACCCAGTACTTC.

The chain couples TRBV7-2 to TRBJ2-3, with D possibly TRBD2 on 5 matching bases. Germline V gene lookup returns CDR1 SGHTA and CDR2 FQGNSA. The length of the CDR3 is 13 residues. The V gene lost 5 bases and the J gene lost 4 bases, with 10 bases spanning the gap. The CDR3 spells CASSILVSDTQYF. In nucleotides, the CDR3 is TGTGCCAGCAGCATACTAGTCTCAGATACGCAGTATTTT.

The DNA of the CDR3 is TGTGCCAGCAGCCGACAGGGGGGAGGAAACACCATATATTTT. Encoded protein: CASSRQGGGNTIYF. The chain joins TRBV6-1 to TRBJ1-3; 9 bases map to TRBD1. The CDR3 is made up of 14 amino acids. The V and J ends lost 6 bases and 4 bases, in that order; junction bases with no gene match: 4. Germline assignment: CDR1 MNHNS and CDR2 SASEGT.

V and J are TRBV11-2 and TRBJ2-2; the match to TRBD1 covers 10 bases. The germline V gene encodes CDR1 SGHAT and CDR2 FQNNGV. The CDR3 length is 16 residues. V lost 5 bases, J lost 4 bases, and 7 bases stayed unmatched. The CDR3 spells CASSARTGGVTGELFF. The CDR3, as DNA: TGTGCCAGCAGCGCCCGGACAGGGGGGGTCACCGGGGAGCTGTTTTTT.

This clone was observed once. The V gene is TRBV7-8, the J gene TRBJ2-1; possibly TRBD2 for D (5 bases). CDR3 size: 15 residues. The ends were cut back, 5 bases at V and 9 bases at J, with 20 bases in the middle. Germline-derived CDR1 and CDR2 are SGHVS and FQNEAQ. CDR3 sequence reads: CASSPEGGSFSEQFF. Here the CDR3 DNA reads TGTGCCAGCAGCCCAGAGGGTGGTAGCTTTAGTGAGCAGTTCTTC. The variable domain in full, completed from reference TRBV7-8 and TRBJ2-1, reads GAGVSQSPRYKVAKRGQDVALRCDPISGHVSLFWYQQALGQGPEFLTYFQNEAQLDKSGLPSDRFFAERPEGSVSTLKIQRTQQEDSAVYLCASSPEGGSFSEQFFGPGTRLTVL.

This clone was detected only a few times. The CDR3, as DNA: TGTGCCAGCAGTTACTCACAGGGCTACAATGAGCAGTTCTTC. This gives the protein CASSYSQGYNEQFF. The V and J genes are TRBV6-5 and TRBJ2-1; possible D gene TRBD1, 6 bases. The germline V and J ends were trimmed by 0 bases and 3 bases, with 6 bases remaining between them. Looked up from germline, CDR1 is MNHEY and CDR2 is SVGAGI. This CDR3 comprises 14 residues.

CDR3 residues: CASSPDRASGGLYRETQYF. CDR3 bases: TGTGCCAGCAGCCCTGATAGGGCTAGCGGGGGCCTTTACCGAGAGACCCAGTACTTC. The V call is TRBV3-1 (or the pseudogene TRBV3-2), the J call TRBJ2-5, with 10 bases that match TRBD2. The CDR3 consists of 19 residues. The germline V gene encodes CDR1 LGHDT and CDR2 YNNKEL (reference sequence). V lost 4 bases and J lost 4; bases outside the gene matches: 18.

The chain joins TRBV30 to TRBJ1-3; D gene uncertain. The ends were cut back, 0 bases at V and 4 bases at J, with 4 bases in the middle. Germline V gene data show CDR1 as GTSNPN and CDR2 as SVGIG (reference sequence). The length of the CDR3 is 12 residues. The CDR3 reads CAWSVKGNTIYF. The DNA of the CDR3 is TGTGCCTGGAGTGTTAAAGGAAACACCATATATTTT.

This rearrangement joins TRBV5-6 to TRBJ1-3; D call uncertain. The CDR3 loop spans 12 amino acids. Germline V gives CDR1 SGHDT, CDR2 YYEEEE. V lost 6 bases and J lost 4, with 8 bases in between. The CDR3 spells CASNSGGNTIYF. The CDR3 coding sequence is TGTGCCAGCAACTCGGGAGGAAACACCATATATTTT.

V and J are TRBV2 and TRBJ2-7; weak D call: TRBD1 (6 bases). Germline assignment: CDR1 SNHLY and CDR2 FYNNEI. V lost 6 bases to trimming and J lost 3 bases, with 12 bases between them. CDR3 size: 13 residues. DNA of the CDR3: TGTGCCAGCAGGCGGACAGCCAGCTACGAGCAGTACTTC. This sequence encodes CASRRTASYEQYF.

The CDR3 DNA sequence: TGTGCCAGCAGTTCCCTCCGGGACACCGGGCGGCTCAACGAGCAGTACTTC. Its protein is CASSSLRDTGRLNEQYF. The genes are TRBV6-2 or TRBV6-3 and TRBJ2-7, with a tentative D call TRBD1 (6 bases). The CDR3 consists of 17 residues. Trimming removed 4 bases at V and 5 bases at J, with 24 bases between. Per germline, CDR1 MNHEY and CDR2 SVGEGT.

The chain links TRBV28 to TRBJ1-6; D perhaps matches TRBD1 (5 bases). Germline-derived CDR1 and CDR2 are MDHEN and SYDVKM. With 5 bases removed from V and 5 bases from J, the gap between germline ends came to 16 bases. There are 16 residues in the CDR3. The CDR3 spells CASSPLGGEDNSPLHF. CDR3 DNA: TGTGCCAGCAGTCCTCTCGGGGGAGAGGATAATTCACCCCTCCACTTT.

The chain combines TRBV5-1 with TRBJ1-2; 8 nucleotides align to TRBD1. The CDR3 runs to 15 residues. Germline-derived CDR1 and CDR2 are SGHRS and YFSETQ. With V trimmed by 0 bases and J by 7 bases, 8 bases remained unmatched. CDR3 nucleotide sequence: TGCGCCAGCAGCTTGGAGGGACAGGCGGTCTCTGGCTACACCTTC. Protein: CASSLEGQAVSGYTF.

The chain links TRBV3-1 (or the pseudogene TRBV3-2) to TRBJ2-7; 8 nucleotides agree with TRBD2. The CDR3 extends over 14 amino acids. Per the germline V gene, CDR1 is LGHDT and CDR2 is YNNKEL (reference sequence). Trimming cost V 3 bases and J 0 bases; bases outside gene matches: 1. In DNA form, the CDR3 reads TGTGCCAGCAGCCAGAGCGGGAGCTCCTACGAGCAGTACTTC. Its translation: CASSQSGSSYEQYF.

J is TRBJ1-5 and V is TRBV7-2, with D tentatively TRBD1 (5 bases). From germline, CDR1 is SGHTA and CDR2 FQGNSA. Trimming took 5 bases from V and 6 from J, leaving 11 bases between them. CDR3 length: 13 residues. The CDR3 nucleotides read TGTGCCAGCAGCCCTGGGGGGACTCAGCCCCAGCATTTT. Protein sequence: CASSPGGTQPQHF.

This clone was detected once. The chain carries TRBV6-5 and TRBJ2-1; D is unclear. The CDR3 spans 15 residues. CDR1 MNHEY and CDR2 SVGAGI come from the germline V gene. The ends were cut back, 4 bases at V and 2 bases at J, with 12 bases in the middle. The CDR3 is CASSLLRRPYNEQFF. DNA of the CDR3: TGTGCCAGCAGTTTACTAAGACGACCCTACAATGAGCAGTTCTTC.

The chain joins TRBV3-1 (or the pseudogene TRBV3-2) to TRBJ1-2; the D is unclear. V lost 1 base and J lost 8, with 8 bases in between. This CDR3 comprises 12 residues. In germline, CDR1 is LGHDT, CDR2 YNNKEL (reference sequence). DNA for the CDR3: TGTGCCAGCAGCCAAGGAGGGCCCGGCTACACCTTC. It specifies CASSQGGPGYTF.

The V call is TRBV2, the J call TRBJ2-1, with 7 bases aligning to TRBD2. J gave up 8 bases and V 11 bases, and 3 bases lay outside the gene matches. The germline V gene has CDR1 SNHLY and CDR2 FYNNEI. This CDR3 is 10 amino acids long. Here the CDR3 reads CALGGDEQFF. The CDR3 region has the DNA TGTGCCCTTGGGGGGGATGAGCAGTTCTTC.

In its sample, this clone was seen many times. The chain combines TRBV19 with TRBJ2-7; weak D call: TRBD2 (5 bases). Trimming took off 8 bases at V and 9 bases at J, with 20 bases between the two ends. The CDR3 is 13 residues long. Germline CDR1 LNHDA, CDR2 SQIVND (reference sequence). CDR3 in amino acids: CASAGGRLRGQYF. CDR3 bases: TGTGCCAGTGCGGGCGGACGCCTACGAGGGCAGTACTTC.

This clone has only one observation. This chain uses TRBV3-1 (or the pseudogene TRBV3-2) with TRBJ1-4; 8 bases are a match to TRBD1. The trim removed 5 bases at V and 6 bases at J, leaving 11 bases unmatched. The germline V gene has CDR1 LGHDT and CDR2 YNNKEL (reference sequence). This CDR3 has 16 residues. Written as DNA, the CDR3 is TGTGCCAGCAGCATCCGGACAGGGAGGAAGGATGAAAAACTGTTTTTT. It specifies CASSIRTGRKDEKLFF.

V gene TRBV15 combines with J gene TRBJ2-1; 10 bases line up with TRBD2. V lost 6 bases, J lost 8 bases, and 13 bases stayed unmatched. Germline V CDR1 and CDR2: LNHNV, YYDKDF (reference sequence). CDR3 length: 16 residues. The CDR3 reads CATRSLLAGDGYEQFF. The CDR3, as DNA: TGTGCCACCAGATCTCTCCTAGCGGGAGACGGATATGAGCAGTTCTTC. Full variable domain (remainder filled in from reference TRBV15 and TRBJ2-1): DAMVIQNPRYQVTQFGKPVTLSCSQTLNHNVMYWYQQKSSQAPKLLFHYYDKDFNNEADTPDNFQSRRPNTSFCFLDIRSPGLGDTAMYLCATRSLLAGDGYEQFFGPGTRLTVL.

V and J are TRBV7-2 and TRBJ2-3, with a weak D call TRBD2 (5 bases). The CDR3 is 14 amino acids. Trimming removed 0 bases at V and 3 bases at J, with 7 bases between. CDR1 is SGHTA, CDR2 FQGNSA, per germline. The CDR3 DNA is TGTGCCAGCAGCTTAGCGGGGAGTACAGATACGCAGTATTTT. It is translated as CASSLAGSTDTQYF.

V usage is TRBV6-5 and J usage is TRBJ2-3; D is ambiguous. The length of the CDR3 is 14 residues. The germline gives CDR1 MNHEY, CDR2 SVGAGI. Trimming cost V 4 bases and J 2 bases, with 10 bases left between them. This chain's CDR3 is CASSSLATTDTQYF. The CDR3, as DNA: TGTGCCAGCAGTTCTCTGGCAACCACAGATACGCAGTATTTT.